This T cell receptor beta chain stems from a study of CD4 T cells in relation to SARS-CoV-2 and coronaviruses. CD4 enrichment then naive enrichment separated naive from memory CD4+ cells. Naive or memory CD4+ cells were cultured 1:1 with T cell-depleted PBMCs plus CEF. Trimming cost V 6 bases and J 0 bases, with 9 bases left between them. Germline V CDR1 and CDR2: MNHEY, SVGAGI. The CDR3 spans 13 residues. Worth noting for this clone: The antigen is unknown.

Points from the study as a whole: Compared with monoreactive clones, crossreactive clones showed significantly weaker SARS-CoV-2 expansion.

Here immunoSEQ multiplex PCR was the method, and the copy in TCRdb shows in-frame clones only, minus some. The sample contains tens of thousands of clones, over 70% of which appear only once. This chain connects TRBV6-5 to TRBJ2-7, with D perhaps matching TRBD2 (5 bases). The sample taken for sequencing was naive CD4+ T cells from PBMCs, cultured in vitro. Subset specified: naive CD4+ T cells isolated by negative enrichment. The clonotype was recovered from an adult with COVID-19. The CDR3 sequence is CASSPGSSYEQYF. The CDR3 DNA sequence: TGTGCCAGCAGCCCGGGATCCTCCTACGAGCAGTACTTC.